Below are 3 T cell receptor beta chains sequenced from a single sample in a study of T cell responses to AZD1222 COVID-19 vaccine. Assay used: immunoSEQ multiplex PCR; TCRdb lists only in-frame clones, some missing. The sample has 95,000 to 150,000 clones, 85% to 95% seen once; the top ten hold around 1.7%. Sequencing used peripheral blood, obtained on day 0 of AZD1222 vaccination. Receptor source: an adult in good health.

The J gene is TRBJ1-2, the V gene TRBV5-4; the D is unclear. The CDR3 runs to 14 residues. Trimming removed 4 bases from V and 2 bases from J, with 12 bases in between. From germline, CDR1 is SGHNT and CDR2 YYREEE (reference sequence). The CDR3 spells CASSQPGGNYGYTF. The CDR3 nucleotides are TGTGCCAGCAGCCAGCCTGGAGGCAACTATGGCTACACCTTC.

The chain uses TRBV19 and TRBJ2-1; TRBD1 matches at 8 bases. V was pared by 5 bases and J by 8 bases, with 14 bases of the junction left unmatched. The CDR3 has 16 residues. Germline lookup yields CDR1 LNHDA and CDR2 SQIVND (reference sequence). The CDR3 is CASSGRTGYGDDEQFF. CDR3 sequence (DNA): TGTGCCAGTAGTGGCCGGACAGGGTATGGAGACGATGAGCAGTTCTTC. The full variable domain, completed using reference TRBV19 and TRBJ2-1, is DGGITQSPKYLFRKEGQNVTLSCEQNLNHDAMYWYRQDPGQGLRLIYYSQIVNDFQKGDIAEGYSVSREKKESFPLTVTSAQKNPTAFYLCASSGRTGYGDDEQFFGPGTRLTVL.

The V and J genes are TRBV3-1 (or the pseudogene TRBV3-2) and TRBJ2-3, with D possibly matching TRBD2 (6 bases). The CDR3 length is 14 residues. Germline values: CDR1 LGHDT, CDR2 YNNKEL (reference sequence). V was pared by 4 bases and J by 2 bases, with 10 bases between. CDR3 sequence reads: CASSLLRDTDTQYF. The CDR3 DNA sequence: TGTGCCAGCAGCCTACTGCGGGACACAGATACGCAGTATTTT.